The source of this T cell receptor (beta chain) is a study of a mutant IDH1 vaccine in newly diagnosed glioma. Study in general: Vaccination was launched 4-6 weeks after radiotherapy alone, or with temozolomide cycles. Study results and limitations: Pseudoprogression apparently lacked any relation to changes in top peripheral T cell clonotypes.

The ends lost 3 bases at V and 7 bases at J; junction bases unmatched: 14. There are 16 residues in the CDR3. CDR1 LNHDA and CDR2 SQIVND come from the germline V gene (reference sequence). Time point in this sample: week 47, end of study. In the vaccine, a single dose held 300 ug of the mutant IDH1 20-mer peptide, along with topical imiquimod. Donors had new IDH1-mutant astrocytomas of WHO grade 3 or 4 (ATRX-lost). Profiled with immunoSEQ multiplex PCR; TCRdb holds only in-frame clones, not every one. The sample lists 24,000 or so clones; roughly 80% were seen once. A remark on this clone: Its antigen remains unknown.

The V gene is TRBV19, the J gene TRBJ2-7, with TRBD2 identical over 8 bases. The TCR originated in a man in his forties with glioma. The sample was PBMCs, taken from a glioma patient whose treatment included an IDH1 peptide vaccine. CDR3 coding DNA: TGTGCCAGTAGTATCGGAGTTAGCGGGATGCTACGAGAGCAGTACTTC. As protein: CASSIGVSGMLREQYF.